The 11 T cell receptor beta chains listed next were all sequenced from one sample in a study of shared clonotypes between healthy human individuals. Only in-frame clones appear in the TCRdb table, and some are missing; sequencing was by immunoSEQ multiplex PCR. The repertoire consists of roughly 2,300,000 clones, with roughly 92% occurring once and the leading ten covering 0.3% to 0.45%. Sequencing input: naive CD4+ T cells from PBMCs. Subset given: CD45RA+ positively selected. The receptor source for this set is a man aged 18 to 29 in good health. Some clones in this sample may be carry-over from other donors' samples.

This clone was observed a single time. The chain employs TRBV9 and TRBJ2-1, with a possible D match to TRBD2 (6 bases). Germline values: CDR1 SGDLS, CDR2 YYNGEE. This CDR3 has 16 residues. Trimming cost V 4 bases and J 5 bases, with 19 bases left between them. The CDR3 coding sequence is TGTGCCAGCAGCCCCCAACCGGGACTCCGTAACAATGAGCAGTTCTTC. Amino acid sequence: CASSPQPGLRNNEQFF.

The rearrangement links TRBV9 to TRBJ2-4, with 10 bases matching TRBD1. With 4 bases clipped from V and 0 bases from J, the junction kept 4 bases outside the gene matches. This CDR3 has 16 residues. Germline-derived CDR1 and CDR2 are SGDLS and YYNGEE. This CDR3 reads CASSRDRGLAKNIQYF. CDR3 nucleotides: TGTGCCAGCAGCCGGGACAGGGGCCTAGCCAAAAACATTCAGTACTTC.

The chain has TRBV27 and TRBJ2-2; the match to TRBD2 covers 8 bases. The germline gives CDR1 MNHEY, CDR2 SMNVEV (reference sequence). The CDR3 contains 16 residues. V lost 5 bases to trimming and J lost 1 base; unmatched junction nucleotides: 6. In DNA form, the CDR3 reads TGTGCCAGCAGTCATCTCGGGAGGGGGAACACCGGGGAGCTGTTTTTT. Translation gives CASSHLGRGNTGELFF.

The chain links TRBV14 to TRBJ2-7, with D unresolved. CDR1 SGHDN and CDR2 FVKESK come from the germline V gene. The CDR3 has 16 amino acids. V dropped 1 base and J dropped 0 bases, with 13 bases sitting between them. The CDR3 loop is CASSQVWSRHSYEQYF. The CDR3 DNA follows: TGTGCCAGCAGCCAAGTGTGGAGTCGCCACTCCTACGAGCAGTACTTC.

The chain carries TRBV7-9 and TRBJ1-6; D ambiguous. The length of the CDR3 is 14 residues. V lost 6 bases and J 6 bases, leaving 12 bases between the germline ends. CDR1 and CDR2 from the germline V gene are SEHNR and FQNEAQ (reference sequence). CDR3 in DNA: TGTGCCAGCAGACCAGACGGTACTAATTCACCCCTCCACTTT. Protein product: CASRPDGTNSPLHF.

This chain connects TRBV6-5 to TRBJ1-1, with no clear D. Trimming cost V 2 bases and J 5 bases, with 12 bases left between them. The V gene's germline CDR1 is MNHEY and CDR2 SVGAGI. This CDR3 contains 14 residues. CDR3 sequence reads: CASSYDPGATEAFF. The CDR3 region has the DNA TGTGCCAGCAGTTACGATCCGGGAGCTACTGAAGCTTTCTTT.

The CDR3 is CASSRVSGSRETQYF. The CDR3 DNA follows: TGTGCCAGCAGCCGAGTTAGCGGGAGCCGGGAGACCCAGTACTTC. The chain has TRBV11-2 and TRBJ2-5; the match to TRBD2 covers 9 bases. This CDR3 region has 15 residues. V was pared by 5 bases and J by 5 bases, with 9 bases of the junction left unmatched. CDR1 and CDR2 (germline): SGHAT, FQNNGV.

This chain links TRBV9 with TRBJ2-7, with D perhaps assigned TRBD1 or TRBD2 (6 bases each). The V gene's germline CDR1 is SGDLS and CDR2 YYNGEE. This CDR3 spans 12 amino acids. V was trimmed by 2 bases and J by 7 bases, leaving 10 bases between them. The CDR3 region has the DNA TGTGCCAGCAGCGTCACAGGGAGGGAGCAGTACTTC. This codes for CASSVTGREQYF.

The chain has TRBV5-1 and TRBJ1-2; tentative D call: TRBD1 (5 bases). There are 17 residues in the CDR3. Trimming left V 4 bases short and J 3 bases short, with 22 bases between. The germline V gene has CDR1 SGHRS and CDR2 YFSETQ. The CDR3: CASSPGAAGQGYYGYTF. Here the CDR3 DNA reads TGCGCCAGCAGCCCCGGGGCGGCGGGCCAGGGTTACTATGGCTACACCTTC.

V usage is TRBV6-1 and J usage is TRBJ2-5; TRBD1 might be the D (6 bases). The CDR3 sequence is 13 residues long. The V and J ends lost 7 bases and 5 bases respectively, with 14 bases between them. In germline, CDR1 is MNHNS, CDR2 SASEGT. The CDR3 is CASITRGVETQYF. The CDR3 nucleotides are TGTGCCAGCATTACCAGGGGTGTTGAGACCCAGTACTTC.

The chain uses TRBV19 and TRBJ1-2; 7 bases are a match to TRBD1. This CDR3 spans 14 amino acids. The germline V gene has CDR1 LNHDA and CDR2 SQIVND (reference sequence). V shed 5 bases, J shed 7 bases, and the junction held 10 bases outside the gene matches. The CDR3 DNA is TGTGCCAGTAGTGATGGACAGGTTGTAGGTGGCTACACCTTC. It encodes CASSDGQVVGGYTF.